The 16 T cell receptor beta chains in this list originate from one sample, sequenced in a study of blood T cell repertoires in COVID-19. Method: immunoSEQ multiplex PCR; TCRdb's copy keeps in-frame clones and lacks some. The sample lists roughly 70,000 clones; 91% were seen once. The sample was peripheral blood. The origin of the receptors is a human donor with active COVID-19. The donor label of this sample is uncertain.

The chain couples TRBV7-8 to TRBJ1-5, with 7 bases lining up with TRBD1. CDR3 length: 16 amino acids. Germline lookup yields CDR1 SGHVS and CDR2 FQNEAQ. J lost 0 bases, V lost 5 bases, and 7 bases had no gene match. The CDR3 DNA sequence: TGTGCCAGCAGCGCTACGACAGGGAATAGCAATCAGCCCCAGCATTTT. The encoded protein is CASSATTGNSNQPQHF.

CDR3 nucleotide sequence: TGTGCCAGCAGCTTGGACGACAGGTCCCAGCCCCAGCATTTT. Translating it yields CASSLDDRSQPQHF. J is TRBJ1-5 and V is TRBV5-8; D might be TRBD1 (6 bases). This CDR3 contains 14 residues. The V gene lost 0 bases and the J gene lost 7 bases, with 11 bases spanning the gap. Germline-derived CDR1 and CDR2 are SGHTS and YDEGEE. Full variable domain (remainder filled in from reference TRBV5-8 and TRBJ1-5): EAGVTQSPTHLIKTRGQQATLRCSPISGHTSVYWYQQALGLGLQFLLWYDEGEERNRGNFPPRFSGRQFPNYSSELNVNALELEDSALYLCASSLDDRSQPQHFGDGTRLSIL.

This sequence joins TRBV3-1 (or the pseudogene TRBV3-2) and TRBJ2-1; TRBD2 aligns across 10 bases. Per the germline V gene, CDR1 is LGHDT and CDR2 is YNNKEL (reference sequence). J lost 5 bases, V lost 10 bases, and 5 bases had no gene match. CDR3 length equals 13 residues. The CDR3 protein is CANWTSGNNEQFF. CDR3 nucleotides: TGTGCCAACTGGACTAGCGGTAACAATGAGCAGTTCTTC.

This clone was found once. CDR3 sequence (DNA): TGTGCCAGCAGAACAGGGATTGGGACCGGGGAGCTGTTTTTT. Protein product: CASRTGIGTGELFF. The genes are TRBV7-3 and TRBJ2-2; D perhaps matches TRBD1 (6 bases). The V end was cut by 6 bases, the J end by 5 bases, with 13 bases between. CDR3 length: 14 amino acids. Germline V gene lookup returns CDR1 SGHTA and CDR2 FQGTGA.

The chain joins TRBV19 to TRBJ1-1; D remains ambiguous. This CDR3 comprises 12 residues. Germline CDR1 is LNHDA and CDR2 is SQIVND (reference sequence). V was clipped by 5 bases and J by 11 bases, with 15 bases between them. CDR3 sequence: CASSRPGLGAFF. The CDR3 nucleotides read TGTGCCAGTAGTCGACCGGGATTGGGGGCTTTCTTT.

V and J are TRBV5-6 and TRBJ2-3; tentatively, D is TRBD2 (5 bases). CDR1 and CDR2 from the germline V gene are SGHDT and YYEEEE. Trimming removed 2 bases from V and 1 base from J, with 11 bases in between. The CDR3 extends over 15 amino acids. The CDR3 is CASSFRGPRTDTQYF. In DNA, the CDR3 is TGTGCCAGCAGCTTTCGAGGGCCGCGCACAGATACGCAGTATTTT.

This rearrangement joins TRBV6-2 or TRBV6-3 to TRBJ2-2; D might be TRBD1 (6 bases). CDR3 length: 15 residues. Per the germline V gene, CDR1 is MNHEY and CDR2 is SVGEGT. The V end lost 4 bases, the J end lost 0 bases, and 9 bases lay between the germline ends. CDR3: CASSWGPSNTGELFF. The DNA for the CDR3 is TGTGCCAGCAGTTGGGGGCCATCGAACACCGGGGAGCTGTTTTTT.

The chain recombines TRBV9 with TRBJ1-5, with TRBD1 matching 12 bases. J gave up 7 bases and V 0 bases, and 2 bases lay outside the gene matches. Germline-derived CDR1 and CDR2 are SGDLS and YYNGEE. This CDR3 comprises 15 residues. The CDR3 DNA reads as TGTGCCAGCAGCGTAGGGGGGACAGGGGGCCAGCCCCAGCATTTT. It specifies CASSVGGTGGQPQHF.

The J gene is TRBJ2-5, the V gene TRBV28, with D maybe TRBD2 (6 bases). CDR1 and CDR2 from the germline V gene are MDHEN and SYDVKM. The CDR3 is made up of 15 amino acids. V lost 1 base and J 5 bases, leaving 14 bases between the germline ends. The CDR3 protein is CASSLSPTSLETQYF. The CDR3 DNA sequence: TGTGCCAGCAGTTTATCCCCAACTAGCCTGGAGACCCAGTACTTC.

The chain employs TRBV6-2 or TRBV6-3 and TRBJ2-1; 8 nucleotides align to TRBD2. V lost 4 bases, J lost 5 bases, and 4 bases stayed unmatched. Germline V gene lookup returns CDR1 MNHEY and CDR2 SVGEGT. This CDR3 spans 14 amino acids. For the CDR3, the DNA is TGTGCCAGCAGTTTGGCTAGCGGGCACAATGAGCAGTTCTTC. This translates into CASSLASGHNEQFF.

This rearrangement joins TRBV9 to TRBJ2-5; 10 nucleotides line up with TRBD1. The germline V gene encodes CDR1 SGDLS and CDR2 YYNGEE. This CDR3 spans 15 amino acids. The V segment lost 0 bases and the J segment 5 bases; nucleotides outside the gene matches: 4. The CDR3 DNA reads TGTGCCAGCAGCGTAGCGACAGGGGGCATTGAGACCCAGTACTTC. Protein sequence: CASSVATGGIETQYF.

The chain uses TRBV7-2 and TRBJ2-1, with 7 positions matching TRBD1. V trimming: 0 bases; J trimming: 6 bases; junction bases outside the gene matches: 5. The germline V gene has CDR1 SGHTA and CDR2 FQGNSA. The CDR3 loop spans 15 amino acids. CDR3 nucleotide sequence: TGTGCCAGCAGCTTAGCCAGGGGGAGCTTCAATGAGCAGTTCTTC. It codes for CASSLARGSFNEQFF.

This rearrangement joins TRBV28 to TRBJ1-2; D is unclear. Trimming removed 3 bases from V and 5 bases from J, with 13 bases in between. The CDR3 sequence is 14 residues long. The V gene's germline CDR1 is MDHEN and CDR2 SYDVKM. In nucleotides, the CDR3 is TGTGCCAGCAGTTTCGGGATTCACCGGTATGGCTACACCTTC. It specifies CASSFGIHRYGYTF.

CDR3 loop: CATSEGVSGSHEQYF. In DNA, the CDR3 is TGTGCCACCAGTGAGGGGGTCAGCGGGAGCCACGAGCAGTACTTC. The V call is TRBV24-1, the J call TRBJ2-7; the match to TRBD2 covers 8 bases. The CDR3 spans 15 residues. Trimming cost V 4 bases and J 5 bases; bases outside gene matches: 9. From germline, CDR1 is KGHDR and CDR2 SFDVKD.

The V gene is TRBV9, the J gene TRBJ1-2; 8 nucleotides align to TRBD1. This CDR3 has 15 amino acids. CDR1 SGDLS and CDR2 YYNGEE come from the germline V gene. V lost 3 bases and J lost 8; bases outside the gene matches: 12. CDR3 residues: CASSDGTGPLGGYTF. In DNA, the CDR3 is TGTGCCAGCAGCGACGGGACAGGCCCGCTGGGGGGCTACACCTTC.

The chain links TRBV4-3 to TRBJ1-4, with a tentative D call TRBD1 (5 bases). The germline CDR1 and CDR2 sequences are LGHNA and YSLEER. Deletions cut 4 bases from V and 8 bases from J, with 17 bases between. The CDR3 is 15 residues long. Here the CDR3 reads CASSRASDSGEKLFF. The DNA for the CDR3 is TGCGCCAGCAGCCGTGCGTCCGACAGCGGGGAAAAACTGTTTTTT.